A single sample is the source of the 30 T cell receptor beta chains below, sequenced in a study of cytomegalovirus exposure and HLA in healthy donors. In the PCR, 60 Vbeta and 13 Jbeta primers were used. TCRdb's copy holds only in-frame clones and misses some; the assay was immunoSEQ multiplex PCR. This table has around 200,000 clones, around 83% appearing once. The sample consisted of PBMCs. Receptor source: a woman aged 45-65 years in good health and CMV-seropositive.

V gene TRBV7-9 combines with J gene TRBJ2-6; D uncertain. The ends were cut back, 6 bases at V and 3 bases at J, with 9 bases in the middle. The germline V gene encodes CDR1 SEHNR and CDR2 FQNEAQ (reference sequence). This CDR3 comprises 14 residues. In DNA, the CDR3 is TGTGCCAGCAGTCACTCCCATGGGGCCAACGTCCTGACTTTC. As protein: CASSHSHGANVLTF.

The V call is TRBV6-6, the J call TRBJ2-2; 7 bases fit TRBD1. CDR1 and CDR2 from the germline V gene are MNHNY and SVGAGI (reference sequence). CDR3 length: 15 amino acids. The V segment lost 3 bases and the J segment 1 base; nucleotides outside the gene matches: 2. The CDR3 protein is CASSYRDRNTGELFF. CDR3 nucleotides: TGTGCCAGCAGTTATCGGGACAGGAACACCGGGGAGCTGTTTTTT.

The genes are TRBV30 and TRBJ1-2; D may be TRBD1 (5 bases). This CDR3 comprises 17 residues. CDR1 and CDR2 (germline): GTSNPN, SVGIG (reference sequence). V lost 0 bases, J lost 3 bases, and 20 bases lay in between. CDR3 in amino acids: CAWSVRAGRASDYGYTF. CDR3 in DNA: TGTGCCTGGAGTGTAAGGGCAGGGAGGGCAAGTGACTATGGCTACACCTTC.

The chain joins TRBV2 to TRBJ2-7; the match to TRBD1 covers 10 bases. The V gene end was trimmed by 4 bases and the J gene end by 2 bases; junction bases not matched to a gene: 5. Per germline, CDR1 SNHLY and CDR2 FYNNEI. This CDR3 region has 15 residues. CDR3 bases: TGTGCCAGCAGTGGGACAGGGGGGCGAACCTACGAGCAGTACTTC. It yields the protein CASSGTGGRTYEQYF.

This clone was found a few times. The rearrangement links TRBV30 to TRBJ1-1; D remains ambiguous. Germline V gene data show CDR1 as GTSNPN and CDR2 as SVGIG (reference sequence). This CDR3 has 13 residues. Deletions cut 3 bases from V and 0 bases from J, with 8 bases between. CDR3 in amino acids: CAWSSSLNTEAFF. The CDR3 DNA is TGTGCCTGGAGCTCCTCCTTGAACACTGAAGCTTTCTTT.

The chain couples TRBV28 to TRBJ1-1; TRBD1 matches 7 bases. The CDR3 extends over 13 amino acids. Germline CDR1 MDHEN, CDR2 SYDVKM. V lost 5 bases and J lost 4; bases outside the gene matches: 4. The CDR3 protein is CASSRGLPTEAFF. CDR3 nucleotides: TGTGCCAGCAGTAGGGGGCTACCCACTGAAGCTTTCTTT.

The chain is built from TRBV6-1 and TRBJ1-5; D is uncertain. CDR3 length: 16 residues. Trimming cost V 2 bases and J 4 bases, with 15 bases left between them. CDR1 and CDR2 from the germline V gene are MNHNS and SASEGT. CDR3 in DNA: TGTGCCAGCAGTGAAATACTAGGTTTACAGAATCAGCCCCAGCATTTT. Protein product: CASSEILGLQNQPQHF.

The chain combines TRBV29-1 with TRBJ1-1; D gene uncertain. This CDR3 comprises 13 residues. Between the trimmed V and J ends, which lost 4 bases and 4 bases, there was a span of 13 bases. Looked up from germline, CDR1 is SQVTM and CDR2 is ANQGSEA. CDR3 DNA: TGCAGCGTTGTAGGCCCGGGGAGCACTGAAGCTTTCTTT. Its protein product is CSVVGPGSTEAFF.

The rearrangement joins TRBV30 to TRBJ1-1; 7 bases map to TRBD1. The V gene end was trimmed by 2 bases and the J gene end by 5 bases; junction bases not matched to a gene: 17. The CDR3 sequence is 17 residues long. Germline CDR1 and CDR2: GTSNPN and SVGIG (reference sequence). The CDR3 DNA sequence: TGTGCCTGGAGTTCACAGGGGTCGTATTGGGGGAGAACTGAAGCTTTCTTT. It codes for CAWSSQGSYWGRTEAFF.

The gene calls are TRBV6-5 and TRBJ2-2; possible D gene TRBD1, 5 bases. The germline CDR1 and CDR2 sequences are MNHEY and SVGAGI. Trimming shortened V by 6 bases and J by 0 bases, and 11 bases separated the two germline ends. The CDR3 runs to 15 residues. The CDR3 DNA sequence: TGTGCCAGCAGCCCAGGGTCCGCGAACACCGGGGAGCTGTTTTTT. Translation gives CASSPGSANTGELFF.

In its sample, this clone was seen once. The V and J genes are TRBV30 and TRBJ1-1; maybe TRBD1 (5 bases). CDR3 size: 12 residues. V was clipped by 4 bases and J by 4 bases, with 10 bases between them. The germline CDR1 and CDR2 sequences are GTSNPN and SVGIG (reference sequence). CDR3 DNA sequence: TGTGCCTGGAAAAGGGACTTCACTGAAGCTTTCTTT. Translated, it gives CAWKRDFTEAFF.

Here the CDR3 DNA reads TGCAGCACCCTGGGGCAGGGCTATGAAGCTTTCTTT. It yields the protein CSTLGQGYEAFF. The chain is built from TRBV29-1 and TRBJ1-1; D may be TRBD1 (5 bases). CDR3 length equals 12 residues. Germline CDR1 reads SQVTM; CDR2 reads ANQGSEA. V lost 8 bases, J lost 7 bases, and 17 bases lay in between.

This clone was recorded once. V is TRBV4-3 and J is TRBJ1-2; D is unclear. Looked up from germline, CDR1 is LGHNA and CDR2 is YSLEER. V was cut by 0 bases and J by 7 bases, with 9 bases left in between. The CDR3 has 13 amino acids. The CDR3 nucleotides are TGCGCCAGCAGCCAAGATGCGCCCTTTGGCTACACCTTC. Its protein is CASSQDAPFGYTF.

In this sample, this clone turned up a few times. The chain joins TRBV7-9 to TRBJ1-1; D ambiguous. The CDR3 runs to 14 residues. Germline CDR1 and CDR2: SEHNR and FQNEAQ (reference sequence). V was pared by 2 bases and J by 1 base, with 8 bases between. The CDR3 reads CASSLTAGNTEAFF. CDR3 DNA: TGTGCCAGCAGCTTAACAGCTGGGAACACTGAAGCTTTCTTT.

The chain couples TRBV5-1 to TRBJ1-2, with 7 bases that match TRBD1. Germline values: CDR1 SGHRS, CDR2 YFSETQ. The trim removed 3 bases at V and 4 bases at J, leaving 9 bases unmatched. The CDR3 sequence is 15 residues long. CDR3 protein: CASSYGQAGSYGYTF. The DNA for the CDR3 is TGCGCCAGCAGCTACGGACAGGCGGGGAGCTATGGCTACACCTTC.

The chain carries TRBV4-2 and TRBJ1-5, with 8 bases aligning to TRBD1. Per the germline V gene, CDR1 is LGHNA and CDR2 is YNFKEQ. The J segment lost 1 base and the V segment lost 4 bases, leaving 6 bases of the junction unmatched. CDR3 length: 16 residues. Here the CDR3 reads CASSLRQGTSNQPQHF. In DNA, the CDR3 is TGTGCCAGCAGCCTACGACAGGGGACAAGCAATCAGCCCCAGCATTTT.

The CDR3 sequence: CASSPDRQARETQYF. The CDR3 DNA follows: TGTGCCAGCAGTCCCGACAGACAGGCCCGGGAGACCCAGTACTTC. This rearrangement joins TRBV6-5 to TRBJ2-5; maybe TRBD1 (6 bases). V lost 5 bases to trimming and J lost 5 bases, with 18 bases between them. CDR3 length: 15 residues. The germline V gene has CDR1 MNHEY and CDR2 SVGAGI.

The chain links TRBV19 to TRBJ1-1; D gene unclear. CDR1 is LNHDA, CDR2 SQIVND, per germline (reference sequence). This CDR3 has 16 amino acids. Trimming stripped 0 bases from V and 0 bases from J, with 11 bases between. The CDR3 loop reads CASSIDLARLNTEAFF. CDR3 bases: TGTGCCAGTAGTATAGATCTCGCCAGGTTGAACACTGAAGCTTTCTTT.

V usage is TRBV28 and J usage is TRBJ1-5, with 7 bases identical to TRBD1. V was pared by 2 bases and J by 7 bases, with 8 bases of the junction left unmatched. This CDR3 is 15 amino acids long. Germline V gene data show CDR1 as MDHEN and CDR2 as SYDVKM. CDR3 protein: CASSLPDRVGQPQHF. As DNA, the CDR3 is TGTGCCAGCAGTTTACCCGACAGGGTAGGCCAGCCCCAGCATTTT. Full variable domain (remainder filled in from reference TRBV28 and TRBJ1-5): DVKVTQSSRYLVKRTGEKVFLECVQDMDHENMFWYRQDPGLGLRLIYFSYDVKMKEKGDIPEGYSVSREKKERFSLILESASTNQTSMYLCASSLPDRVGQPQHFGDGTRLSIL.

This chain links TRBV19 with TRBJ2-3, with D maybe TRBD1 (6 bases). The CDR3 runs to 14 residues. V was cut by 7 bases and J by 2 bases, with 13 bases left in between. Germline V CDR1 and CDR2: LNHDA, SQIVND (reference sequence). CDR3 nucleotide sequence: TGTGCCAGTAACGCCCAGGGGTTCACAGATACGCAGTATTTT. It specifies CASNAQGFTDTQYF.

V usage is TRBV19 and J usage is TRBJ2-1, with TRBD2 matching over 13 bases. Germline-derived CDR1 and CDR2 are LNHDA and SQIVND (reference sequence). Trimming removed 4 bases from V and 4 bases from J; junction bases left unmatched: 4. The CDR3 has 16 residues. CDR3 bases: TGTGCCAGTAGTACGGGACTAGCGGGGAGTTACAATGAGCAGTTCTTC. Its protein is CASSTGLAGSYNEQFF.

The rearrangement links TRBV19 to TRBJ1-1; D may be TRBD1 (6 bases). The CDR3 runs to 15 residues. The germline gives CDR1 LNHDA, CDR2 SQIVND (reference sequence). V lost 4 bases, J lost 10 bases, and 22 bases lay in between. CDR3 loop: CASSSDRGVRGRAFF. The CDR3, as DNA: TGTGCCAGTAGTAGCGATCGGGGGGTCAGGGGTCGAGCTTTCTTT.

The chain couples TRBV4-1 to TRBJ1-2; 9 nucleotides align to TRBD1. Germline loops: CDR1 MGHRA, CDR2 YSYEKL. V trimming: 0 bases; J trimming: 3 bases; junction bases outside the gene matches: 14. The length of the CDR3 is 19 residues. The CDR3, as DNA: TGCGCCAGCAGCCAAGATTACCGGGACAGGGAGGGCCTACACTATGGCTACACCTTC. Its protein is CASSQDYRDREGLHYGYTF.

This clone was counted a single time. The rearrangement joins TRBV2 to TRBJ2-5; 7 bases agree with TRBD2. The end of the DNA fits TRBJ2-7 better, so the J call may be wrong. This CDR3 comprises 15 residues. CDR1 and CDR2 (germline): SNHLY, FYNNEI. CDR3: CASSDVGAGVREQYF. The CDR3 DNA sequence: TGTGCCAGCAGTGATGTCGGGGCGGGGGTGCGCGAGCAGTACTTC.

The chain uses TRBV29-1 and TRBJ1-2; tentative D call: TRBD1 (5 bases). Trimming shortened V by 4 bases and J by 3 bases, and 15 bases separated the two germline ends. Germline V gene lookup returns CDR1 SQVTM and CDR2 ANQGSEA. The CDR3 extends over 14 amino acids. As DNA, the CDR3 is TGCAGCGTTGTTCGAAACCGGGGGGACTATGGCTACACCTTC. Residues: CSVVRNRGDYGYTF.

This chain joins TRBV5-8 and TRBJ2-3; 8 nucleotides line up with TRBD1. CDR1 and CDR2 (germline): SGHTS, YDEGEE. Trimming took 0 bases from V and 1 from J; bases not matched to a gene: 4. CDR3 length equals 16 residues. The CDR3 loop reads CASSLAEDRGTDTQYF. As DNA, the CDR3 is TGTGCCAGCAGCTTGGCCGAGGACAGGGGCACAGATACGCAGTATTTT.

The chain uses TRBV6-1 and TRBJ2-4; TRBD1 matches at 7 bases. CDR3 length: 12 residues. V lost 5 bases, J lost 6 bases, and 1 base stayed unmatched. Germline CDR1 is MNHNS and CDR2 is SASEGT. Written as DNA, the CDR3 is TGTGCCAGCAGTAGACAGGGAAACATTCAGTACTTC. Protein: CASSRQGNIQYF.

The chain combines TRBV5-4 with TRBJ1-4, with TRBD1 identical over 8 bases. Per germline, CDR1 SGHNT and CDR2 YYREEE (reference sequence). The CDR3 consists of 15 residues. V dropped 4 bases and J dropped 5; count of bases not matched to a gene: 7. In nucleotides, the CDR3 is TGTGCCAGCAGCGCCCTCGACAGGGGAAATGAAAAACTGTTTTTT. Protein product: CASSALDRGNEKLFF.

This chain uses TRBV7-2 with TRBJ2-1, with 10 bases that match TRBD2. V shed 2 bases and J 5 bases; nucleotides not matched to a gene: 3. The germline gives CDR1 SGHTA, CDR2 FQGNSA. This CDR3 is 15 amino acids long. This CDR3 reads CASSLLAGVNNEQFF. DNA for the CDR3: TGTGCCAGCAGCTTACTAGCGGGGGTTAACAATGAGCAGTTCTTC. Complete variable domain (other parts from reference TRBV7-2 and TRBJ2-1): GAGVSQSPSNKVTEKGKDVELRCDPISGHTALYWYRQSLGQGLEFLIYFQGNSAPDKSGLPSDRFSAERTGGSVSTLTIQRTQQEDSAVYLCASSLLAGVNNEQFFGPGTRLTVL.

This chain uses TRBV19 with TRBJ1-1; a possible D gene is TRBD1 (6 bases). The V end was cut by 5 bases, the J end by 1 base, with 20 bases between. The germline CDR1 and CDR2 sequences are LNHDA and SQIVND (reference sequence). This CDR3 contains 17 residues. CDR3 residues: CASSQPTGFRWNTEAFF. Here the CDR3 DNA reads TGTGCCAGTAGTCAACCAACAGGGTTTCGGTGGAACACTGAAGCTTTCTTT.